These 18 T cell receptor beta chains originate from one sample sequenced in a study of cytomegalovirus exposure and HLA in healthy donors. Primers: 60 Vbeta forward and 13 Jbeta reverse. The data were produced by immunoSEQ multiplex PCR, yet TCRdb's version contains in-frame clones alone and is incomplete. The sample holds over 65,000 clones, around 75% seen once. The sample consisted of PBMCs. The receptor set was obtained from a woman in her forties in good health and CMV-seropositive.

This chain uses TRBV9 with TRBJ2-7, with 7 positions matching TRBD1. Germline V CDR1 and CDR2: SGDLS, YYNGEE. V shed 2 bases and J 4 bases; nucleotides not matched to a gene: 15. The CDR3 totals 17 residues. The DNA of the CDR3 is TGTGCCAGCAGCGTTTCGGGGACGGGGACAGCCTTTTACGAGCAGTACTTC. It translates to CASSVSGTGTAFYEQYF. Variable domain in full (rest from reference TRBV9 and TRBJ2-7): DSGVTQTPKHLITATGQRVTLRCSPRSGDLSVYWYQQSLDQGLQFLIQYYNGEERAKGNILERFSAQQFPDLHSELNLSSLELGDSALYFCASSVSGTGTAFYEQYFGPGTRLTVT.

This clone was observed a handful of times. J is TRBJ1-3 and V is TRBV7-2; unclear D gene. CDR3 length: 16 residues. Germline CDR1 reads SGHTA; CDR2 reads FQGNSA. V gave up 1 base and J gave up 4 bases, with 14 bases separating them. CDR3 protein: CASSLVWEVAGNTIYF. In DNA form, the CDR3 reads TGTGCCAGCAGCTTAGTCTGGGAAGTAGCGGGAAACACCATATATTTT.

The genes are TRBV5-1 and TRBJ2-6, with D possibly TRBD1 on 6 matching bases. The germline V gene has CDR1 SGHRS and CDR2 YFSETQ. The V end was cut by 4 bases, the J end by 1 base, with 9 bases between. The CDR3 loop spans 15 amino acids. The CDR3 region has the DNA TGCGCCAGCAGCAGTACAGGGTCTGGGGCCAACGTCCTGACTTTC. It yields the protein CASSSTGSGANVLTF.

The CDR3 here is CASSLLGATYNEQFF. CDR3 in DNA: TGCGCCAGCAGCTTGCTGGGGGCAACCTACAATGAGCAGTTCTTC. The V gene is TRBV5-1, the J gene TRBJ2-1, with D possibly TRBD1 on 6 matching bases. V lost 1 base, J lost 2 bases, and 10 bases lay in between. The germline CDR1 and CDR2 sequences are SGHRS and YFSETQ. The CDR3 is made up of 15 amino acids.

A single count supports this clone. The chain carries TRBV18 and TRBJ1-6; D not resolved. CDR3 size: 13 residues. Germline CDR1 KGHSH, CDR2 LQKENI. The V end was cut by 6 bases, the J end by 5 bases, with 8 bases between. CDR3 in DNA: TGTGCCAGCTCGGGCAGCAATAATTCACCCCTCCACTTT. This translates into CASSGSNNSPLHF.

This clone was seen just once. For the CDR3, the DNA is TGTGCCAGCAGTTTCCGACTAGAGCAGTTCTTC. This translates into CASSFRLEQFF. The V call is TRBV28, the J call TRBJ2-1; a weak D match, TRBD2 (5 bases). V was trimmed by 3 bases and J by 10 bases, leaving 7 bases between them. Germline V lookup: CDR1 MDHEN, CDR2 SYDVKM. CDR3 length: 11 amino acids. Filled out from reference TRBV28 and TRBJ2-1, the complete variable domain reads DVKVTQSSRYLVKRTGEKVFLECVQDMDHENMFWYRQDPGLGLRLIYFSYDVKMKEKGDIPEGYSVSREKKERFSLILESASTNQTSMYLCASSFRLEQFFGPGTRLTVL.

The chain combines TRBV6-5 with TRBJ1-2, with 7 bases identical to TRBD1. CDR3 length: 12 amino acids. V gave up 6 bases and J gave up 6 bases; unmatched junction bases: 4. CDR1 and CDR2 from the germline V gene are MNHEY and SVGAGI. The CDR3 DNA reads TGTGCCAGCAGAGACAGGGTGGATGGCTACACCTTC. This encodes CASRDRVDGYTF.

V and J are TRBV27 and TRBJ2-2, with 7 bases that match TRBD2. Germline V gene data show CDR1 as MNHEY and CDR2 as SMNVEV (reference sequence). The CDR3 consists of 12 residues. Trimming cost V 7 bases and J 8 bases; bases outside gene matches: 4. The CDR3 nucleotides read TGTGCCAGCACCTCCGGGAGGGGGGAGCTGTTTTTT. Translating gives CASTSGRGELFF.

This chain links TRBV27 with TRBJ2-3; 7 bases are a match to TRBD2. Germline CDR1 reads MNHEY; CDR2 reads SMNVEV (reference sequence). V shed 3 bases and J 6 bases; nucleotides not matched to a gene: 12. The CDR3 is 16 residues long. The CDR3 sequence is CASSFASGPGVDTQYF. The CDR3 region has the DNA TGTGCCAGCAGTTTCGCTAGCGGTCCGGGTGTTGATACGCAGTATTTT.

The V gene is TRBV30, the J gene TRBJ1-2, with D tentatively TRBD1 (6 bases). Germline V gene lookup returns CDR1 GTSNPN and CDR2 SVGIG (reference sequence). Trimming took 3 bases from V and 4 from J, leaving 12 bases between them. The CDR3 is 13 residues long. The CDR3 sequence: CAWSIQGIYGYTF. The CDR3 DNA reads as TGTGCCTGGAGCATTCAGGGGATCTATGGCTACACCTTC.

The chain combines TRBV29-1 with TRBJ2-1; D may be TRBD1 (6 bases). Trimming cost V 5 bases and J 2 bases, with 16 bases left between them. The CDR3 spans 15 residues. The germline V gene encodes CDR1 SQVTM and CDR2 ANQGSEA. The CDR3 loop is CSVRVGQTPYNEQFF. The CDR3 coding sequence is TGCAGCGTTCGTGTTGGACAGACCCCCTACAATGAGCAGTTCTTC.

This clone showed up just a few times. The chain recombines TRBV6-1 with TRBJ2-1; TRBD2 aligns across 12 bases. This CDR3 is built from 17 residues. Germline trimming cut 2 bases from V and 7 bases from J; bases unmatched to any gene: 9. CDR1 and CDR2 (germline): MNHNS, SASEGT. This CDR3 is CASSESTSGSFFNEQFF. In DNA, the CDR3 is TGTGCCAGCAGTGAATCGACTAGCGGGAGCTTTTTTAATGAGCAGTTCTTC.

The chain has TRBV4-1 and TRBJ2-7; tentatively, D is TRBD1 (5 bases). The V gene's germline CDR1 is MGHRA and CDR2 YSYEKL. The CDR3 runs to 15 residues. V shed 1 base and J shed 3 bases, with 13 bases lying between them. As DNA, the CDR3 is TGCGCCAGCAGCCAAGTTTTGGAAGGGGTCTACGAGCAGTACTTC. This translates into CASSQVLEGVYEQYF.

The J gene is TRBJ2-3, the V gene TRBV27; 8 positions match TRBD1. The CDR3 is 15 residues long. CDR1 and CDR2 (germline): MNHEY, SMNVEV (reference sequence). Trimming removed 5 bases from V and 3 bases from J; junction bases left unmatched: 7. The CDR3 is CASSQRDRSTDTQYF. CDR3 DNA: TGTGCCAGCAGTCAACGGGACAGGTCGACAGATACGCAGTATTTT.

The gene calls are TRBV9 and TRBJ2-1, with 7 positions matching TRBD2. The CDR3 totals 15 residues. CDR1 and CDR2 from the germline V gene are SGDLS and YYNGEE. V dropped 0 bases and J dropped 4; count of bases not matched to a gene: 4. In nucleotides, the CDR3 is TGTGCCAGCAGCGTAGAGGCGGGGGTGTACAATGAGCAGTTCTTC. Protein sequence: CASSVEAGVYNEQFF.

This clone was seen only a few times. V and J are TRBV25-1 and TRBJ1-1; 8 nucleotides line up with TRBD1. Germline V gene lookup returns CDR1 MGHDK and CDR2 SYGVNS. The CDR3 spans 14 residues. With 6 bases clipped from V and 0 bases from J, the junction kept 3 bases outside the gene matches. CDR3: CASRETGVNTEAFF. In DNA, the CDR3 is TGTGCCAGCAGGGAGACAGGGGTGAACACTGAAGCTTTCTTT.

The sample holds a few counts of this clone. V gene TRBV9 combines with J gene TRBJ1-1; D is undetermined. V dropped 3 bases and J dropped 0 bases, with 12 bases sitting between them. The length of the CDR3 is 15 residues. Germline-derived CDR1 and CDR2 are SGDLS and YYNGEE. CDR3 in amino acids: CASSEVQIMNTEAFF. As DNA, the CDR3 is TGTGCCAGCAGCGAAGTACAGATCATGAACACTGAAGCTTTCTTT.

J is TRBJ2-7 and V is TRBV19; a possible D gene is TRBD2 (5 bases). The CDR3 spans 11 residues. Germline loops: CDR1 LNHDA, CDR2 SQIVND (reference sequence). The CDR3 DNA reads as TGTGCGACCTCGGACTTCTACGAGCAGTACTTC. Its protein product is CATSDFYEQYF.